These 25 T cell receptor beta chains were sequenced from one sample in a study of beta chain features in type 1 diabetes. Their specific antigens are unknown. The sequenced template was cDNA made from the entire isolated RNA. Measured with immunoSEQ multiplex PCR; TCRdb has only the in-frame clones, and not every one. The table includes around 40,000 clones, approximately 70% detected once. Study conclusions and caveats: Moderate but significant shortening of TCRB CDR3s was recorded in all four CD4+ subsets from Type 1 diabetes patients.

Sequenced material: Tregs from blood. The origin of the receptors is a woman under 30 with type 1 diabetes.

J is TRBJ2-1 and V is TRBV11-3, with 13 bases identical to TRBD2. V was pared by 3 bases and J by 9 bases, with 8 bases of the junction left unmatched. The CDR3 contains 16 residues. Germline CDR1 reads SGHNT; CDR2 reads YENEEA. The CDR3 DNA reads as TGTGCCAGCAGCTTGGGGGGACTAGCGGGGCGCCGTGAGCAGTTCTTC. Residues: CASSLGGLAGRREQFF. The full variable domain, in which reference TRBV11-3 and TRBJ2-1 provide the parts outside the CDR3, is EAGVVQSPRYKIIEKKQPVAFWCNPISGHNTLYWYLQNLGQGPELLIRYENEEAVDDSQLPKDRFSAERLKGVDSTLKIQPAELGDSAVYLCASSLGGLAGRREQFFGPGTRLTVL.

The chain links TRBV6-7 to TRBJ2-7; a possible D gene is TRBD1 (6 bases). TRBV6-7 has ORF status, its function being uncertain. Trimming took 2 bases from V and 6 from J, leaving 8 bases between them. The CDR3 loop spans 12 amino acids. For the CDR3, the DNA is TGTGCCAGCAGTTACCCGACAGGCGAGCAGTACTTC. This codes for CASSYPTGEQYF.

This chain joins TRBV7-2 and TRBJ1-2, with 10 bases lining up with TRBD1. CDR3 length: 16 amino acids. The J segment lost 8 bases and the V segment lost 1 base, leaving 10 bases of the junction unmatched. The germline gives CDR1 SGHTA, CDR2 FQGNSA. The CDR3 is CASSLGMTGQGKGYTF. In nucleotides, the CDR3 is TGTGCCAGCAGCTTAGGGATGACGGGACAGGGGAAGGGCTACACCTTC.

The chain combines TRBV10-3 with TRBJ1-1; weak D call: TRBD1 (6 bases). Trimming took off 10 bases at V and 6 bases at J, with 18 bases between the two ends. This CDR3 region has 13 residues. The V gene's germline CDR1 is ENHRY and CDR2 SYGVKD. The CDR3 spells CATRRTAPAEAFF. The DNA for the CDR3 is TGTGCCACCAGGAGGACAGCACCGGCTGAAGCTTTCTTT.

This clone was picked up a small number of times. J is TRBJ2-3 and V is TRBV27, with 9 bases that match TRBD2. The J segment lost 0 bases and the V segment lost 2 bases, leaving 6 bases of the junction unmatched. This CDR3 region has 17 residues. Germline V gene sequence: CDR1 MNHEY, CDR2 SMNVEV (reference sequence). CDR3 bases: TGTGCCAGCAGTTTAAGGTCTAGCGGGATTAGCACAGATACGCAGTATTTT. It translates to CASSLRSSGISTDTQYF.

Turning to this clone: Since the CDR3 does not end with the conserved phenylalanine or tryptophan, this likely comes from a read error. The DNA is omitted, as the CDR3 cannot be located on it reliably, and the CDR3 follows TCRdb's listing. This chain connects TRBV18 to TRBJ1-1; the DNA was not compared with TRBD1, the D call given in the table. Inclusive of both ends, the CDR3 amounts to 12 amino acids. Germline V gene lookup returns CDR1 KGHSH and CDR2 LQKENI. CDR3 loop: CASSPHPDRGTI.

This clone was seen once. The gene calls are TRBV7-9 and TRBJ1-1; unclear D gene. Germline V CDR1 and CDR2: SEHNR, FQNEAQ (reference sequence). Trimming removed 1 base from V and 8 bases from J, with 8 bases in between. This CDR3 has 12 residues. The CDR3: CASSLVRWEAFF. DNA for the CDR3: TGTGCCAGCAGCTTAGTGCGGTGGGAAGCTTTCTTT.

The chain is built from TRBV11-2 and TRBJ2-1; D may be TRBD1 (5 bases). From germline, CDR1 is SGHAT and CDR2 FQNNGV. Trimming removed 3 bases from V and 0 bases from J, with 12 bases in between. This CDR3 spans 16 amino acids. The CDR3 loop is CASSLVLDSSYNEQFF. CDR3 coding DNA: TGTGCCAGCAGCTTGGTTTTAGACAGCTCCTACAATGAGCAGTTCTTC.

The genes are TRBV6-6 and TRBJ1-4; 9 bases agree with TRBD1. The V gene's germline CDR1 is MNHNY and CDR2 SVGAGI (reference sequence). V trimming: 5 bases; J trimming: 2 bases; junction bases outside the gene matches: 3. This CDR3 region has 15 residues. CDR3 bases: TGTGCCAGCAGTCAGGACAGGGGCACTAATGAAAAACTGTTTTTT. It is translated as CASSQDRGTNEKLFF.

The chain employs TRBV15 and TRBJ1-5; 8 bases are shared with TRBD1. The CDR3 spans 20 residues. Trimming took 0 bases from V and 0 from J; bases not matched to a gene: 13. CDR1 LNHNV and CDR2 YYDKDF come from the germline V gene (reference sequence). The CDR3, as DNA: TGTGCCACCAGCAGAGATCGGGCCGGGACAGGCCCCTTTAGCAATCAGCCCCAGCATTTT. Translated, it gives CATSRDRAGTGPFSNQPQHF.

V usage is TRBV6-6 and J usage is TRBJ2-2, with 7 bases aligning to TRBD2. Trimming removed 8 bases from V and 8 bases from J; junction bases left unmatched: 5. Germline V lookup: CDR1 MNHNY, CDR2 SVGAGI (reference sequence). The CDR3 runs 12 residues. The CDR3 coding sequence is TGTGCCAGCCATAGGGGAGGGGGGGAGCTGTTTTTT. Protein sequence: CASHRGGGELFF.

This clone has just a few counts. J is TRBJ2-4 and V is TRBV2, with 7 bases matching TRBD2. CDR1 SNHLY and CDR2 FYNNEI come from the germline V gene. J gave up 7 bases and V 7 bases, and 7 bases lay outside the gene matches. The CDR3 extends over 13 amino acids. CDR3 nucleotide sequence: TGTGCCAGCAAGACTAGCCACGAGAACATTCAGTACTTC. Its protein is CASKTSHENIQYF.

This clone has more than one count but fewer than ten. The CDR3 DNA reads TGTGCCAGCAGCTTTTCAGACGGGGTCAATCAGCCCCAGCATTTT. Translated, it gives CASSFSDGVNQPQHF. This chain links TRBV7-8 with TRBJ1-5; no firm D call. CDR3 length: 15 residues. Trimming left V 3 bases short and J 3 bases short, with 12 bases between. CDR1 is SGHVS and CDR2 is FQNEAQ in the germline V gene.

In this sample, this clone turned up a few times. The CDR3 loop is CASSRVSTGEGSYEQYF. CDR3 DNA: TGTGCCAGCAGCCGAGTCTCGACAGGGGAAGGCTCCTACGAGCAGTACTTC. This sequence joins TRBV5-6 and TRBJ2-7; 8 bases are a match to TRBD1. This CDR3 contains 17 residues. In germline, CDR1 is SGHDT, CDR2 YYEEEE. V lost 4 bases and J lost 0; bases outside the gene matches: 12.

The V call is TRBV6-1, the J call TRBJ1-1; unclear D gene. CDR1 MNHNS and CDR2 SASEGT come from the germline V gene. V was clipped by 7 bases and J by 1 base, with 7 bases between them. The CDR3 consists of 12 residues. DNA of the CDR3: TGTGCCAGCATTTCGGGGAACACTGAAGCTTTCTTT. Residues: CASISGNTEAFF.

The chain uses TRBV7-2 and TRBJ2-3; D is possibly TRBD2 (5 bases). CDR1 is SGHTA, CDR2 FQGNSA, per germline. V shed 5 bases and J shed 11 bases, with 11 bases lying between them. The CDR3 extends over 11 amino acids. CDR3 sequence (DNA): TGTGCCAGCAGCCAGCGGACTGGGCAGTATTTT. Translation gives CASSQRTGQYF. Complete variable domain (other parts from reference TRBV7-2 and TRBJ2-3): GAGVSQSPSNKVTEKGKDVELRCDPISGHTALYWYRQSLGQGLEFLIYFQGNSAPDKSGLPSDRFSAERTGGSVSTLTIQRTQQEDSAVYLCASSQRTGQYFGPGTRLTVL.

The V and J genes are TRBV4-3 and TRBJ1-5; D remains ambiguous. V lost 0 bases to trimming and J lost 4 bases, with 4 bases between them. Germline V gene lookup returns CDR1 LGHNA and CDR2 YSLEER. This CDR3 has 13 amino acids. CDR3 residues: CASSQDRNQPQHF. CDR3 bases: TGCGCCAGCAGCCAAGACAGGAATCAGCCCCAGCATTTT.

This clone was detected a few times. The V gene is TRBV6-9, the J gene TRBJ2-1; TRBD2 matches at 7 bases. This CDR3 spans 11 amino acids. Trimming removed 4 bases from V and 10 bases from J; junction bases left unmatched: 1. Per germline, CDR1 MNHGY and CDR2 SVAAGI. Here the CDR3 reads CASSSGGEQFF. CDR3 bases: TGTGCCAGCAGTTCGGGGGGAGAGCAGTTCTTC.

The chain is built from TRBV15 and TRBJ1-1; unclear D gene. The CDR3 covers 15 residues. The V end lost 2 bases, the J end lost 5 bases, and 15 bases lay between the germline ends. Germline CDR1 reads LNHNV; CDR2 reads YYDKDF (reference sequence). DNA of the CDR3: TGTGCCACCAGCAGATCGACCCGCGGGAGGACTGAAGCTTTCTTT. Encoded protein: CATSRSTRGRTEAFF.

The genes are TRBV10-1 and TRBJ2-2; a possible D gene is TRBD1 (5 bases). This CDR3 has 15 residues. From germline, CDR1 is WNHNN and CDR2 SYGVQD (reference sequence). V lost 6 bases and J lost 1, with 12 bases in between. CDR3 nucleotide sequence: TGCGCCAGCAGCGCAGGGCTCTTGAACACCGGGGAGCTGTTTTTT. It translates to CASSAGLLNTGELFF.

As regards this clone: This CDR3 is also generated by other DNA sequences in the sample. This rearrangement joins TRBV29-1 to TRBJ1-1, with D uncertain. Germline CDR1 is SQVTM and CDR2 is ANQGSEA. The CDR3 consists of 13 residues. The V end was cut by 4 bases, the J end by 3 bases, with 12 bases between. CDR3 sequence: CSVGAGGYTEAFF. The CDR3 DNA follows: TGCAGCGTTGGGGCGGGAGGCTACACTGAAGCTTTCTTT.

The J gene is TRBJ2-1, the V gene TRBV5-1; D gene unclear. The V end was cut by 3 bases, the J end by 6 bases, with 7 bases between. Germline CDR1 SGHRS, CDR2 YFSETQ. This CDR3 has 12 residues. The CDR3 sequence: CASSSQFNEQFF. CDR3 sequence (DNA): TGCGCCAGCAGCTCCCAGTTCAATGAGCAGTTCTTC.

This clone was recorded only once. CDR3 amino acids: CASSLVGAGETQYF. CDR3 DNA sequence: TGTGCCAGCAGCTTAGTTGGTGCGGGAGAGACCCAGTACTTC. The chain combines TRBV7-9 with TRBJ2-5, with D possibly matching TRBD2 (5 bases). The CDR3 has 14 residues. Germline CDR1 is SEHNR and CDR2 is FQNEAQ (reference sequence). V lost 1 base, J lost 4 bases, and 10 bases lay in between.

This sequence joins TRBV2 and TRBJ1-2, with TRBD1 identical over 8 bases. Losses at the gene ends were 1 base for V and 3 bases for J; bases not matched to a gene: 4. CDR1 and CDR2 (germline): SNHLY, FYNNEI. The CDR3 loop spans 15 amino acids. The CDR3 loop reads CASSEEGQAYYGYTF. DNA of the CDR3: TGTGCCAGCAGTGAAGAGGGACAGGCCTACTATGGCTACACCTTC.

The V and J genes are TRBV10-3 and TRBJ2-1; D is undetermined. Per the germline V gene, CDR1 is ENHRY and CDR2 is SYGVKD. The CDR3 covers 11 residues. V was shortened by 7 bases and J by 9 bases, with 10 bases between the two germline ends. This chain's CDR3 is CAIMSDSEQFF. The CDR3 nucleotides read TGTGCCATCATGTCCGATAGTGAGCAGTTCTTC.